Given below is one T cell receptor (beta chain) in context. CDR3 size: 16 residues. V lost 3 bases to trimming and J lost 4 bases, with 16 bases between them. Germline lookup yields CDR1 GTSNPN and CDR2 SVGIG (reference sequence). The entry originates in a study of blood T cell repertoires in COVID-19. Whole-study context: From the United States, Italy and Spain came samples of acute and convalescent COVID-19. Sources were T cells, B-cell-depleted T cells, or PBMCs; the material itself was cDNA or gDNA.

Original processing notes: Using reference gene primer amplification, nucleated cell counts were estimated. Profiled with immunoSEQ multiplex PCR; TCRdb holds only in-frame clones, not every one. Clonal size and the V and J genes are those of that table, whereas D and trimming came from the DNA. The table shows roughly 77,000 clones, with roughly 78% occurring only once. V is TRBV30 and J is TRBJ1-6; tentative D call: TRBD1 (6 bases). The source material was peripheral blood. The source of this sequence is a woman in her 70s with acute or convalescent COVID-19. This CDR3 reads CAWRGGQTCYNSPLHF. The CDR3 coding sequence is TGTGCCTGGAGGGGTGGACAGACTTGTTATAATTCACCCCTCCACTTT.